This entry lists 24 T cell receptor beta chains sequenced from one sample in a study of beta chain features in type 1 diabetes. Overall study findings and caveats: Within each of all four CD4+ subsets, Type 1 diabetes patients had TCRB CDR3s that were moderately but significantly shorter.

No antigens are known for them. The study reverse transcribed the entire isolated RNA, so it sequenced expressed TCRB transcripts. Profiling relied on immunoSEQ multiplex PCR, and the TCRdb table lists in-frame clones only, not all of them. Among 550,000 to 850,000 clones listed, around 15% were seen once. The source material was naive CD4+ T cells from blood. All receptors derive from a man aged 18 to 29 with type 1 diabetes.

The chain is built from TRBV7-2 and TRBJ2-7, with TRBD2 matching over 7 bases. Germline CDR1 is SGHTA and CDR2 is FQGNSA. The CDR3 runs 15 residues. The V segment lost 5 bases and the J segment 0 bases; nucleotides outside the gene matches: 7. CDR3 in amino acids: CASSLGGVSSYEQYF. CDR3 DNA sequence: TGTGCCAGCAGCCTGGGAGGGGTTAGCTCCTACGAGCAGTACTTC.

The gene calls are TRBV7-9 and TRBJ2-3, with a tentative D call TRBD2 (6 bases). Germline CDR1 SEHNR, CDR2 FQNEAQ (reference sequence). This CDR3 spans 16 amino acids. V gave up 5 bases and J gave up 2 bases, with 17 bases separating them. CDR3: CASSTTSGLATDTQYF. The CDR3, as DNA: TGTGCCAGCAGCACCACTTCGGGACTGGCCACAGATACGCAGTATTTT.

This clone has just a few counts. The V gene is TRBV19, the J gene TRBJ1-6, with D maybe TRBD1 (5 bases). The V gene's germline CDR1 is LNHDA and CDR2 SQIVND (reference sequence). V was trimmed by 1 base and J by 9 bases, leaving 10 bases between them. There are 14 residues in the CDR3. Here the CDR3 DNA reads TGTGCCAGTAGTATAGCCGGGGCTGGTTCACCCCTCCACTTT. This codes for CASSIAGAGSPLHF.

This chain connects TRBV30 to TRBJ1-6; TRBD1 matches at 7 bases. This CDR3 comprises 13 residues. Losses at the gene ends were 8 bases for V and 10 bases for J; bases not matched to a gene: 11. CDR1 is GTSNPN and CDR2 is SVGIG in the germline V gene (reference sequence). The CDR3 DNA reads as TGTGCCCGGGCGACAGGGTTTATGTCACCCCTCCACTTT. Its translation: CARATGFMSPLHF.

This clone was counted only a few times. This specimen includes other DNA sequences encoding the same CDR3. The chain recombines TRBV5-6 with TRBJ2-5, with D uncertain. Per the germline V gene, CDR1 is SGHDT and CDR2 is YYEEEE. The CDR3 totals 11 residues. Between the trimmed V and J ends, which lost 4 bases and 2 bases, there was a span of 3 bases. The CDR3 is CASSRQETQYF. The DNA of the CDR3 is TGTGCCAGCAGCCGTCAAGAGACCCAGTACTTC.

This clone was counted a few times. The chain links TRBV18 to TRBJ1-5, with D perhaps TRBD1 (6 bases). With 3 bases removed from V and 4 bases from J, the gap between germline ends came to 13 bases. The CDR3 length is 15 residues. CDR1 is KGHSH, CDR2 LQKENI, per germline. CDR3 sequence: CASSPTSDRNQPQHF. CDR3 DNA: TGTGCCAGCTCACCGACGTCGGACAGAAATCAGCCCCAGCATTTT.

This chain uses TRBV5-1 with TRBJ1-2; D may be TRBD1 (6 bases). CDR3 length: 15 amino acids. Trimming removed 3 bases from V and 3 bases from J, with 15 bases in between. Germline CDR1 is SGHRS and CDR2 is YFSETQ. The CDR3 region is CASSYGQRPDYGYTF. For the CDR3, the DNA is TGCGCCAGCAGCTACGGACAGAGGCCAGACTATGGCTACACCTTC.

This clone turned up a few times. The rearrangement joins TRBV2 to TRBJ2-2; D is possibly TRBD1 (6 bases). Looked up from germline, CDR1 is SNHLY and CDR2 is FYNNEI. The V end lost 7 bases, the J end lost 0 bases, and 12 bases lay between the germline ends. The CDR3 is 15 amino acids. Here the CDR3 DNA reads TGTGCCAGCATCCGGACAGTTACGAACACCGGGGAGCTGTTTTTT. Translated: CASIRTVTNTGELFF.

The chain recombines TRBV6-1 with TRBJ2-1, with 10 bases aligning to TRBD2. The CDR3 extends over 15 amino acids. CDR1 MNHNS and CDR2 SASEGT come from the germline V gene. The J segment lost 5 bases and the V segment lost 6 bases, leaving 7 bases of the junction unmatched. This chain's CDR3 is CASRVGGTSDNEQFF. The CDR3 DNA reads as TGTGCCAGCAGGGTCGGCGGGACTAGCGACAATGAGCAGTTCTTC.

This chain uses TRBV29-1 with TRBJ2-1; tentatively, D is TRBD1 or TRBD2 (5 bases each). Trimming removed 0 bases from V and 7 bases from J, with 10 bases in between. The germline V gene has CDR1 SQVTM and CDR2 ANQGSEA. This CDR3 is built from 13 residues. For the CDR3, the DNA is TGCAGCGTTGAAGATTTCGGGGCTAATGAGCAGTTCTTC. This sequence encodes CSVEDFGANEQFF.

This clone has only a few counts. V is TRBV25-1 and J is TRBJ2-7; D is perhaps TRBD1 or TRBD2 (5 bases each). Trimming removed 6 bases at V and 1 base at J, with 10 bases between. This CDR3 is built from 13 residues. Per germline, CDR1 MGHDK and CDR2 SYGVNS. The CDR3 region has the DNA TGTGCCAGCAGCCGGGACGGTTCCTACGAGCAGTACTTC. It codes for CASSRDGSYEQYF.

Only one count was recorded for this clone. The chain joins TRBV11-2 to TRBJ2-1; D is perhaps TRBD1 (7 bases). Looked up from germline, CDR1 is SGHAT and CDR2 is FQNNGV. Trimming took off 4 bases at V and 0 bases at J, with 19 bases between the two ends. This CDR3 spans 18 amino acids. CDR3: CASSSRRDSSNSYNEQFF. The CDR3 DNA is TGTGCCAGCAGCTCCCGGCGGGACAGCTCGAACTCCTACAATGAGCAGTTCTTC.

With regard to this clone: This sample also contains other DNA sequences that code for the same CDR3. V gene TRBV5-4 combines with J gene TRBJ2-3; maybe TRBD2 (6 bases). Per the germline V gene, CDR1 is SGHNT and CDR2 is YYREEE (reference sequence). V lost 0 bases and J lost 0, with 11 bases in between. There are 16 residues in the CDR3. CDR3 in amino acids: CASSLVLAGSTDTQYF. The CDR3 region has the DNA TGTGCCAGCAGCTTGGTACTAGCAGGTAGCACAGATACGCAGTATTTT.

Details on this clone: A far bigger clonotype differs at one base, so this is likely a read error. In DNA, the CDR3 is TGCGCCAGCACCTCCCAAGAGACCCAGTACTTC. Its protein product is CASTSQETQYF. The chain links TRBV10-1 to TRBJ2-5; unclear D gene. CDR1 WNHNN and CDR2 SYGVQD come from the germline V gene (reference sequence). The length of the CDR3 is 11 residues. V lost 7 bases and J lost 1, with 4 bases in between.

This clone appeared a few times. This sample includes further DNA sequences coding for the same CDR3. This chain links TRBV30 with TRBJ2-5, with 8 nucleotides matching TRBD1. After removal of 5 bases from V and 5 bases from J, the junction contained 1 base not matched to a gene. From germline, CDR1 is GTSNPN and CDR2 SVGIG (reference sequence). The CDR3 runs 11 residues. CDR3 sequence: CAWGQGETQYF. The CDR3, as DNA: TGTGCCTGGGGACAGGGTGAGACCCAGTACTTC. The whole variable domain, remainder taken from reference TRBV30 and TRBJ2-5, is SQTIHQWPATLVQPVGSPLSLECTVEGTSNPNLYWYRQAAGRGLQLLFYSVGIGQISSEVPQNLSASRPQDRQFILSSKKLLLSDSGFYLCAWGQGETQYFGPGTRLLVL.

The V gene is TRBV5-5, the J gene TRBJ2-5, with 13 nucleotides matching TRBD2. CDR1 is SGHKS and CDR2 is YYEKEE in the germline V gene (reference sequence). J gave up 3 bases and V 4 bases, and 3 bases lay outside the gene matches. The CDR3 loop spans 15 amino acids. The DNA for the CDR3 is TGTGCCAGCAGCGCGGGACTAGCGGGGAAAGAGACCCAGTACTTC. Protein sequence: CASSAGLAGKETQYF.

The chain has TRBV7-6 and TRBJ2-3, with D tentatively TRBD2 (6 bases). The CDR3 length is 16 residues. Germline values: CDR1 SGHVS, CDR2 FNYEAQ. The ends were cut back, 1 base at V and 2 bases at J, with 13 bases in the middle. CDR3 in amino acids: CASSLEQAGTTDTQYF. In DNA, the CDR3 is TGTGCCAGCAGCTTAGAGCAGGCGGGGACCACAGATACGCAGTATTTT.

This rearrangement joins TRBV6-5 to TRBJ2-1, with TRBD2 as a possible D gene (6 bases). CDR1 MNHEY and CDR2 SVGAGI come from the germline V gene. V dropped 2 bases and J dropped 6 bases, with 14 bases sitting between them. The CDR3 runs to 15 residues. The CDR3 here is CASSYLSGSINEQFF. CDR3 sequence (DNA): TGTGCCAGCAGTTACCTGAGCGGGTCAATCAATGAGCAGTTCTTC.

The CDR3: CAWGATNYGYTF. In DNA, the CDR3 is TGTGCCTGGGGGGCCACTAACTATGGCTACACCTTC. The V and J genes are TRBV30 and TRBJ1-2, with D possibly being TRBD1 (5 bases). In germline, CDR1 is GTSNPN, CDR2 SVGIG (reference sequence). The V end lost 5 bases, the J end lost 0 bases, and 7 bases lay between the germline ends. The CDR3 extends over 12 amino acids.

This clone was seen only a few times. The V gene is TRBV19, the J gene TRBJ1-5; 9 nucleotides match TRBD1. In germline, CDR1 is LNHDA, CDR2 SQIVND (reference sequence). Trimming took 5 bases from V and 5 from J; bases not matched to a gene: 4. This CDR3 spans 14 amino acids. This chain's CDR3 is CASSFTGGDQPQHF. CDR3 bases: TGTGCCAGTAGTTTCACAGGGGGCGATCAGCCCCAGCATTTT.

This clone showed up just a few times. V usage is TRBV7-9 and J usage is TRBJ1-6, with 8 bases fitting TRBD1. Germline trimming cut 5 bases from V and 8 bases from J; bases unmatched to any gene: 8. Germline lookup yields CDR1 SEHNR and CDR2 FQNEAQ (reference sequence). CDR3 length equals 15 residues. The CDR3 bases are TGTGCCAGCAGCCCCCGACAGGGGTGGGATTCACCCCTCCACTTT. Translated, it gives CASSPRQGWDSPLHF.

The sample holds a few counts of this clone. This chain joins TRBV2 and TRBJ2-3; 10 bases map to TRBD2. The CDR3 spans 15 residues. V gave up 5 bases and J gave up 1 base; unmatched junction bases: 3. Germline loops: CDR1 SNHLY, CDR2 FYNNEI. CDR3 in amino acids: CASSFLAGGTDTQYF. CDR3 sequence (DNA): TGTGCCAGCAGTTTCCTAGCGGGGGGCACAGATACGCAGTATTTT.

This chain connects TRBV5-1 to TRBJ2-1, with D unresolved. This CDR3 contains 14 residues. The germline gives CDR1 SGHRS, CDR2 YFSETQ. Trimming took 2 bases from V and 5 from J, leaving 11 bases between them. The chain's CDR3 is CASSFSSQDNEQFF. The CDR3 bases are TGCGCCAGCAGCTTTAGTAGCCAGGACAATGAGCAGTTCTTC.

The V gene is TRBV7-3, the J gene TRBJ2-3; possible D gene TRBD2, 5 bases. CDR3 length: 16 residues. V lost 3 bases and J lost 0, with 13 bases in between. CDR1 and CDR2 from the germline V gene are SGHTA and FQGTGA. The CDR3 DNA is TGTGCCAGCAGCTTGGACTCGGGTCTGAGCACAGATACGCAGTATTTT. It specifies CASSLDSGLSTDTQYF.